These 32 T cell receptor beta chains were all obtained from the same sample, sequenced in a study of coeliac disease. Using immunoSEQ multiplex PCR, the repertoire was profiled, and TCRdb retains in-frame clones only, with some absent. The table shows over 5,000 clones, with 65% to 70% occurring only once. Material: lymphocytes from the gut lamina propria. These receptors were obtained from a man aged 65 to 85 with active celiac disease.

This clone was detected only a few times. This chain joins TRBV6-1 and TRBJ1-2; weak D call: TRBD1 (5 bases). CDR3 size: 12 residues. V lost 10 bases, J lost 4 bases, and 13 bases lay in between. The V gene's germline CDR1 is MNHNS and CDR2 SASEGT. CDR3 coding DNA: TGTGCCACCGAACGGACAACCTATGGCTACACCTTC. Amino acid sequence: CATERTTYGYTF.

This rearrangement joins TRBV6-4 to TRBJ2-7; 8 bases map to TRBD2. Germline loops: CDR1 MRHNA, CDR2 SNTAGT. With V trimmed by 8 bases and J by 2 bases, 5 bases remained unmatched. CDR3 length equals 13 residues. The chain's CDR3 is CASPPGLAYEQYF. In nucleotides, the CDR3 is TGTGCCAGCCCGCCGGGACTAGCCTACGAGCAGTACTTC.

The chain employs TRBV5-1 and TRBJ1-6; D unresolved. The CDR3 is 16 amino acids. Germline V CDR1 and CDR2: SGHRS, YFSETQ. Trimming left V 4 bases short and J 0 bases short, with 11 bases between. This chain's CDR3 is CASSLGSISYNSPLHF. The CDR3, as DNA: TGCGCCAGCAGCCTGGGGAGTATCTCCTATAATTCACCCCTCCACTTT.

This clone was detected only a few times. This sequence joins TRBV10-2 and TRBJ1-1; D is unresolved. Germline assignment: CDR1 WSHSY and CDR2 SAAADI. This CDR3 has 13 amino acids. V was shortened by 4 bases and J by 3 bases, with 9 bases between the two germline ends. The CDR3 loop reads CASSAQAYTEAFF. CDR3 bases: TGCGCCAGCAGTGCCCAGGCCTACACTGAAGCTTTCTTT.

This clone was seen only once. V and J are TRBV7-6 and TRBJ2-1; 7 bases are a match to TRBD2. V gave up 6 bases and J gave up 9 bases; unmatched junction bases: 8. In germline, CDR1 is SGHVS, CDR2 FNYEAQ. There are 13 residues in the CDR3. CDR3 DNA sequence: TGTGCCAGCAGACGTGGGACTACCTCTGAGCAGTTCTTC. This codes for CASRRGTTSEQFF.

The chain links TRBV2 to TRBJ2-5; the D gene is possibly TRBD2 (6 bases). This CDR3 has 15 amino acids. V shed 8 bases and J shed 4 bases, with 20 bases lying between them. Per the germline V gene, CDR1 is SNHLY and CDR2 is FYNNEI. DNA for the CDR3: TGTGCCAGCTTGGGGTTCAGGGAGGCGGCAGAGACCCAGTACTTC. Amino acid sequence: CASLGFREAAETQYF.

This rearrangement joins TRBV7-3 to TRBJ1-1; no reliable D call. The CDR3 is made up of 17 amino acids. V dropped 0 bases and J dropped 0 bases, with 14 bases sitting between them. CDR1 and CDR2 from the germline V gene are SGHTA and FQGTGA. The CDR3 reads CASSLTGGPRLNTEAFF. The CDR3 DNA follows: TGTGCCAGCAGCTTAACGGGAGGGCCCCGCTTGAACACTGAAGCTTTCTTT.

This clone was seen only a few times. The J gene is TRBJ2-3, the V gene TRBV5-6; 9 bases align to TRBD1. Germline V gene sequence: CDR1 SGHDT, CDR2 YYEEEE. The CDR3 runs to 17 residues. V gave up 3 bases and J gave up 1 base; unmatched junction bases: 9. The chain's CDR3 is CASSWGTGLLGTDTQYF. The DNA for the CDR3 is TGTGCCAGCAGCTGGGGGACAGGGCTTTTGGGCACAGATACGCAGTATTTT.

The chain carries TRBV11-2 and TRBJ2-1; TRBD2 might be the D (5 bases). This CDR3 is 14 amino acids long. Looked up from germline, CDR1 is SGHAT and CDR2 is FQNNGV. Trimming removed 2 bases from V and 7 bases from J, with 12 bases in between. In nucleotides, the CDR3 is TGTGCCAGCAGCTTAATTGGGCCGGGGAATGAGCAGTTCTTC. It is translated as CASSLIGPGNEQFF.

The chain joins TRBV5-4 to TRBJ1-4; 8 nucleotides align to TRBD1. With V trimmed by 4 bases and J by 8 bases, 7 bases remained unmatched. CDR3 length: 14 residues. Germline CDR1 SGHNT, CDR2 YYREEE (reference sequence). Here the CDR3 reads CASSGDRGSEKLFF. For the CDR3, the DNA is TGTGCCAGCAGCGGAGACAGGGGCTCCGAAAAACTGTTTTTT.

The chain links TRBV7-9 to TRBJ2-2; TRBD1 might be the D (6 bases). CDR3 length: 15 residues. V was cut by 5 bases and J by 2 bases, with 12 bases left in between. CDR1 is SEHNR, CDR2 FQNEAQ, per germline (reference sequence). The CDR3, as DNA: TGTGCCAGCAGCCGATCCGGGACAAACACCGGGGAGCTGTTTTTT. Its protein is CASSRSGTNTGELFF.

The chain employs TRBV6-6 and TRBJ2-1, with 7 bases aligning to TRBD2. The CDR3 totals 12 residues. The trim removed 4 bases at V and 10 bases at J, leaving 4 bases unmatched. The germline V gene has CDR1 MNHNY and CDR2 SVGAGI (reference sequence). The CDR3 DNA reads TGTGCCAGCAGTTCTACAGCGGGGGAGCAGTTCTTC. Translation gives CASSSTAGEQFF.

This chain connects TRBV29-1 to TRBJ2-4; the D gene is possibly TRBD2 (5 bases). CDR3 length equals 13 residues. CDR1 is SQVTM, CDR2 ANQGSEA, per germline. V shed 0 bases and J shed 11 bases, with 14 bases lying between them. The CDR3 DNA reads TGCAGCGTTGAAGAGGGGAGCCCCGGGGTTCAGTACTTC. Amino acids: CSVEEGSPGVQYF.

This clone came up a few times. The chain joins TRBV7-3 to TRBJ2-2; 11 bases are shared with TRBD2. Unmatched junction bases numbered 6, after V lost 2 bases and J lost 1 base. CDR3 length: 18 amino acids. Germline assignment: CDR1 SGHTA and CDR2 FQGTGA. CDR3 DNA: TGTGCCAGCAGCTTACTCGCTAGCGGGGGGCTGAACACCGGGGAGCTGTTTTTT. Translating it yields CASSLLASGGLNTGELFF. The variable domain in full, completed from reference TRBV7-3 and TRBJ2-2, reads GAGVSQTPSNKVTEKGKYVELRCDPISGHTALYWYRQSLGQGPEFLIYFQGTGAADDSGLPNDRFFAVRPEGSVSTLKIQRTERGDSAVYLCASSLLASGGLNTGELFFGEGSRLTVL.

J is TRBJ1-6 and V is TRBV27; TRBD1 might be the D (5 bases). This CDR3 is built from 17 residues. CDR1 MNHEY and CDR2 SMNVEV come from the germline V gene (reference sequence). Trimming pared 7 bases from V and 6 bases from J, leaving 22 bases between. The CDR3 protein is CASTPRGAGWSNSPLHF. DNA for the CDR3: TGTGCCAGCACCCCTCGCGGAGCAGGGTGGTCTAATTCACCCCTCCACTTT.

J is TRBJ2-6 and V is TRBV9; 7 bases are a match to TRBD2. CDR1 is SGDLS, CDR2 YYNGEE, per germline. The CDR3 contains 15 residues. Losses at the gene ends were 7 bases for V and 1 base for J; bases not matched to a gene: 5. The CDR3 DNA reads TGTGCCAGCTCCCTGGGGGGGTCTGGGGCCAACGTCCTGACTTTC. The encoded protein is CASSLGGSGANVLTF.

The rearrangement uses TRBV5-1 and TRBJ2-1, with 11 bases fitting TRBD1. After removal of 4 bases from V and 6 bases from J, the junction contained 3 bases not matched to a gene. Germline lookup yields CDR1 SGHRS and CDR2 YFSETQ. The CDR3 is 14 amino acids. Here the CDR3 DNA reads TGCGCCAGCAGCCAAGGGACAGGGGGCAATGAGCAGTTCTTC. This sequence encodes CASSQGTGGNEQFF. The whole variable domain, filled in from reference TRBV5-1 and TRBJ2-1, reads KAGVTQTPRYLIKTRGQQVTLSCSPISGHRSVSWYQQTPGQGLQFLFEYFSETQRNKGNFPGRFSGRQFSNSRSEMNVSTLELGDSALYLCASSQGTGGNEQFFGPGTRLTVL.

A note on this clone: A read error may account for a junction end that differs from germline. Other DNA sequences of this sample code for an identical CDR3. This sequence joins TRBV6-1 and TRBJ1-6; 8 nucleotides line up with TRBD1. The CDR3 runs 15 residues. Germline V gene lookup returns CDR1 MNHNS and CDR2 SASEGT. The CDR3 is CASRVGRGPDSPLHF. CDR3 in DNA: TGTGCCAGCAGGGTCGGCAGGGGGCCGGATTCCCCCCTCCACTTT.

This clone was counted only a few times. The gene calls are TRBV5-6 and TRBJ2-7, with 7 nucleotides matching TRBD2. Germline CDR1 is SGHDT and CDR2 is YYEEEE. J lost 4 bases, V lost 3 bases, and 4 bases had no gene match. CDR3 length: 13 amino acids. CDR3 in amino acids: CASSSRLAYEQYF. CDR3 nucleotides: TGTGCCAGCAGCTCGCGACTAGCTTACGAGCAGTACTTC.

V is TRBV28 and J is TRBJ2-3, with 9 bases matching TRBD2. The CDR3 has 16 amino acids. The V segment lost 1 base and the J segment 3 bases; nucleotides outside the gene matches: 5. Germline CDR1 MDHEN, CDR2 SYDVKM. The CDR3 coding sequence is TGTGCCAGCAGTTTATCTCCTAGCGGGAATACAGATACGCAGTATTTT. It translates to CASSLSPSGNTDTQYF.

This clone was seen only once. The rearrangement uses TRBV27 and TRBJ2-3, with 8 bases fitting TRBD2. Germline V gene lookup returns CDR1 MNHEY and CDR2 SMNVEV (reference sequence). The CDR3 has 17 residues. Trimming removed 2 bases from V and 6 bases from J; junction bases left unmatched: 13. The CDR3 region has the DNA TGTGCCAGCAGTTTACGGAGGGCGGGGGGTCTTCGGGATACGCAGTATTTT. This encodes CASSLRRAGGLRDTQYF.

The V call is TRBV7-6, the J call TRBJ2-3; 8 positions match TRBD2. Trimming at V came to 4 bases and at J to 1 base, leaving 10 bases not matched to a gene. The V gene's germline CDR1 is SGHVS and CDR2 FNYEAQ. CDR3 length: 17 amino acids. CDR3 coding DNA: TGTGCCAGCAGCTCCCGACGAGCGGGAGTCCGCACAGATACGCAGTATTTT. Its protein is CASSSRRAGVRTDTQYF.

V usage is TRBV5-1 and J usage is TRBJ2-7; no reliable D call. The CDR3 is 14 amino acids. Germline-derived CDR1 and CDR2 are SGHRS and YFSETQ. With 5 bases removed from V and 4 bases from J, the gap between germline ends came to 16 bases. CDR3 coding DNA: TGCGCCAGCAGTCCCCAAACTACACGGTACGAGCAGTACTTC. It yields the protein CASSPQTTRYEQYF.

CDR3 in amino acids: CASSQAYGTGTEKLFF. CDR3 nucleotides: TGCGCCAGCAGCCAAGCTTACGGGACAGGGACTGAAAAACTGTTTTTT. The chain has TRBV4-1 and TRBJ1-4, with TRBD1 identical over 9 bases. The length of the CDR3 is 16 residues. V lost 1 base to trimming and J lost 7 bases; unmatched junction nucleotides: 7. Germline lookup yields CDR1 MGHRA and CDR2 YSYEKL.

V is TRBV19 and J is TRBJ1-5; TRBD1 agrees at 10 bases. CDR1 is LNHDA and CDR2 is SQIVND in the germline V gene (reference sequence). The CDR3 is 18 residues long. With 6 bases clipped from V and 6 bases from J, the junction kept 17 bases outside the gene matches. The CDR3 region has the DNA TGTGCCAGTAGCCTGAAGGGCCATCGACAGGGGGCAGTTCAGCCCCAGCATTTT. It translates to CASSLKGHRQGAVQPQHF.

The chain uses TRBV9 and TRBJ1-6; 8 bases match TRBD1. V shed 3 bases and J 5 bases; nucleotides not matched to a gene: 10. The length of the CDR3 is 17 residues. Germline CDR1 reads SGDLS; CDR2 reads YYNGEE. The DNA of the CDR3 is TGTGCCAGCAGCGCAAGCGTCGGACAGGGAGATAATTCACCCCTCCACTTT. This gives the protein CASSASVGQGDNSPLHF.

This clone occurred a few times. This rearrangement joins TRBV30 to TRBJ2-5, with 10 bases fitting TRBD2. This CDR3 comprises 14 residues. Trimming cost V 0 bases and J 4 bases; bases outside gene matches: 2. Germline CDR1 and CDR2: GTSNPN and SVGIG (reference sequence). CDR3 DNA: TGTGCCTGGAGTGTAGTAGCGGGAGGAGAGACCCAGTACTTC. Translation: CAWSVVAGGETQYF.

This chain uses TRBV18 with TRBJ1-6; D is perhaps TRBD1 (6 bases). Trimming removed 6 bases at V and 7 bases at J, with 16 bases between. Germline loops: CDR1 KGHSH, CDR2 LQKENI. This CDR3 contains 15 residues. For the CDR3, the DNA is TGTGCCAGCTCCCCCCTTGATAGGGGGAATTCACCCCTCCACTTT. Translating gives CASSPLDRGNSPLHF.

The chain links TRBV5-4 to TRBJ1-1; D unclear. Germline CDR1 is SGHNT and CDR2 is YYREEE (reference sequence). The germline V and J ends were trimmed by 2 bases and 1 base, with 9 bases remaining between them. This CDR3 is built from 14 residues. CDR3 sequence reads: CASSFGLPNTEAFF. In nucleotides, the CDR3 is TGTGCCAGCAGCTTCGGACTTCCGAACACTGAAGCTTTCTTT.

This clone was counted a single time. This chain joins TRBV5-1 and TRBJ1-4; no definite D call. Deletions cut 4 bases from V and 8 bases from J, with 18 bases between. The germline V gene has CDR1 SGHRS and CDR2 YFSETQ. CDR3 length: 15 residues. In DNA form, the CDR3 reads TGCGCCAGCAGCGTGGATCTGTCGGAGATCGAAAAACTGTTTTTT. Protein: CASSVDLSEIEKLFF. The full variable domain, in which reference TRBV5-1 and TRBJ1-4 provide the parts outside the CDR3, is KAGVTQTPRYLIKTRGQQVTLSCSPISGHRSVSWYQQTPGQGLQFLFEYFSETQRNKGNFPGRFSGRQFSNSRSEMNVSTLELGDSALYLCASSVDLSEIEKLFFGSGTQLSVL.

This rearrangement joins TRBV28 to TRBJ2-3; TRBD1 matches at 7 bases. The CDR3 covers 14 residues. Germline CDR1 reads MDHEN; CDR2 reads SYDVKM. Unmatched junction bases numbered 6, after V lost 7 bases and J lost 2 bases. This CDR3 reads CASNLQGTTDTQYF. CDR3 in DNA: TGTGCCAGCAACTTACAGGGGACCACAGATACGCAGTATTTT.

The rearrangement joins TRBV4-2 to TRBJ2-7, with 10 bases matching TRBD2. Germline CDR1 is LGHNA and CDR2 is YNFKEQ. The CDR3 runs 17 residues. Losses at the gene ends were 1 base for V and 3 bases for J; bases not matched to a gene: 9. CDR3 loop: CASSQVTSGVSVYEQYF. CDR3 DNA: TGTGCCAGCAGCCAAGTAACTAGCGGGGTCTCGGTCTACGAGCAGTACTTC.